One and the same sample provided the 25 T cell receptor beta chains below, sequenced in a study of control samples from healthy donors and cancer patients. Sequencing was performed with immunoSEQ multiplex PCR; in TCRdb, only in-frame clones are kept and a portion is missing. The table includes tens of thousands of clones, about nine tenths detected once. The material sequenced was blood. The receptors were gathered from a man aged 25 to 45 in good health.

The chain uses TRBV6-1 and TRBJ2-5; D not certain. Germline CDR1 MNHNS, CDR2 SASEGT. The CDR3 runs 11 residues. V lost 8 bases, J lost 2 bases, and 6 bases lay in between. CDR3 DNA: TGTGCCAGCGGTAGGCAAGAGACCCAGTACTTC. It translates to CASGRQETQYF.

V is TRBV6-5 and J is TRBJ2-7; perhaps TRBD2 as D (5 bases). This CDR3 comprises 13 residues. Germline CDR1 is MNHEY and CDR2 is SVGAGI. The ends were cut back, 1 base at V and 4 bases at J, with 8 bases in the middle. CDR3 nucleotides: TGTGCCAGCAGTTACTTGGCGGGTTACGAGCAGTACTTC. This codes for CASSYLAGYEQYF.

This clone has more than one count but fewer than ten. V usage is TRBV6-5 and J usage is TRBJ1-5, with D perhaps TRBD1 (5 bases). The CDR3 totals 15 residues. Germline CDR1 reads MNHEY; CDR2 reads SVGAGI. V dropped 7 bases and J dropped 3 bases, with 16 bases sitting between them. This CDR3 is CASTGTSNANQPQHF. CDR3 bases: TGTGCCAGCACCGGGACTTCGAACGCCAATCAGCCCCAGCATTTT.

J is TRBJ1-1 and V is TRBV19; a possible D gene is TRBD1 (5 bases). CDR3 length: 14 residues. The V gene lost 7 bases and the J gene lost 4 bases, with 16 bases spanning the gap. The germline CDR1 and CDR2 sequences are LNHDA and SQIVND (reference sequence). The CDR3 nucleotides read TGTGCCAGTACCCCGGGGCAGGGAGCCACTGAAGCTTTCTTT. It encodes CASTPGQGATEAFF. Full variable domain (outside the CDR3, taken from reference TRBV19 and TRBJ1-1): DGGITQSPKYLFRKEGQNVTLSCEQNLNHDAMYWYRQDPGQGLRLIYYSQIVNDFQKGDIAEGYSVSREKKESFPLTVTSAQKNPTAFYLCASTPGQGATEAFFGQGTRLTVV.

This rearrangement joins TRBV10-3 to TRBJ1-6; D is possibly TRBD1 (6 bases). Germline loops: CDR1 ENHRY, CDR2 SYGVKD. Trimming removed 0 bases at V and 10 bases at J, with 16 bases between. CDR3 length equals 16 residues. CDR3 sequence (DNA): TGTGCCATCAGTGAGTCGACACCACAGGGCGGATCACCCCTCCACTTT. The encoded protein is CAISESTPQGGSPLHF.

In its sample, this clone was seen a few times. This rearrangement joins TRBV5-4 to TRBJ1-2; 9 nucleotides align to TRBD1. The germline gives CDR1 SGHNT, CDR2 YYREEE (reference sequence). J lost 4 bases, V lost 4 bases, and 11 bases had no gene match. The length of the CDR3 is 16 residues. CDR3 amino acids: CASSNKLGQGGYGYTF. CDR3 DNA sequence: TGTGCCAGCAGCAATAAGCTGGGACAGGGTGGCTATGGCTACACCTTC.

The rearrangement uses TRBV20-1 and TRBJ2-7; 13 nucleotides line up with TRBD2. The CDR3 covers 18 residues. Trimming cost V 3 bases and J 7 bases; bases outside gene matches: 18. Germline-derived CDR1 and CDR2 are DFQATT and SNEGSKA (reference sequence). Written as DNA, the CDR3 is TGCAGTGCTAGTGAGGGGACTAGCGGGATCCCAACCCTAGGGGAGCAGTACTTC. Its translation is CSASEGTSGIPTLGEQYF.

The chain couples TRBV6-5 to TRBJ2-5; D gene ambiguous. The CDR3 spans 14 residues. The V gene lost 1 base and the J gene lost 7 bases, with 13 bases spanning the gap. Germline assignment: CDR1 MNHEY and CDR2 SVGAGI. CDR3 sequence: CASSYYGRVGTQYF. The CDR3 DNA is TGTGCCAGCAGTTACTACGGACGGGTCGGGACCCAGTACTTC.

The rearrangement links TRBV19 to TRBJ1-2; 7 bases fit TRBD1. This CDR3 is built from 16 residues. V gave up 5 bases and J gave up 8 bases; unmatched junction bases: 17. Germline loops: CDR1 LNHDA, CDR2 SQIVND (reference sequence). The CDR3 DNA reads TGTGCCAGTAGTTCGGAACAGGGGACCCTTTTTGGAGGCTACACCTTC. This encodes CASSSEQGTLFGGYTF. The whole variable domain, remainder taken from reference TRBV19 and TRBJ1-2, is DGGITQSPKYLFRKEGQNVTLSCEQNLNHDAMYWYRQDPGQGLRLIYYSQIVNDFQKGDIAEGYSVSREKKESFPLTVTSAQKNPTAFYLCASSSEQGTLFGGYTFGSGTRLTVV.

This chain connects TRBV28 to TRBJ2-3; D is perhaps TRBD1 (6 bases). V lost 6 bases and J lost 4, with 20 bases in between. Germline lookup yields CDR1 MDHEN and CDR2 SYDVKM. The CDR3 length is 16 residues. CDR3 in amino acids: CASRSKYRVGADTQYF. CDR3 sequence (DNA): TGTGCCAGCAGGTCCAAATACAGGGTCGGGGCAGATACGCAGTATTTT.

V and J are TRBV15 and TRBJ2-7; 7 positions agree with TRBD2. CDR1 is LNHNV and CDR2 is YYDKDF in the germline V gene (reference sequence). The CDR3 has 15 residues. Losses at the gene ends were 0 bases for V and 5 bases for J; bases not matched to a gene: 7. The CDR3 coding sequence is TGTGCCACCAGCAGAGACCCGGGGGGTTCGGACGAGCAGTACTTC. It codes for CATSRDPGGSDEQYF.

The CDR3 loop reads CASSLEQGQRYEQYF. The CDR3 DNA is TGCGCCAGCAGCTTGGAGCAGGGGCAACGCTACGAGCAGTACTTC. The chain is built from TRBV5-1 and TRBJ2-7; D possibly corresponds to TRBD1 (6 bases). The ends were cut back, 0 bases at V and 3 bases at J, with 13 bases in the middle. The length of the CDR3 is 15 residues. Germline V lookup: CDR1 SGHRS, CDR2 YFSETQ. Full variable domain (remainder filled in from reference TRBV5-1 and TRBJ2-7): KAGVTQTPRYLIKTRGQQVTLSCSPISGHRSVSWYQQTPGQGLQFLFEYFSETQRNKGNFPGRFSGRQFSNSRSEMNVSTLELGDSALYLCASSLEQGQRYEQYFGPGTRLTVT.

DNA of the CDR3: TGCGCCAGCAGCCAAGGGGGACAGGGACTCACCGGGGAGCTGTTTTTT. Protein sequence: CASSQGGQGLTGELFF. J is TRBJ2-2 and V is TRBV4-1, with 9 nucleotides matching TRBD1. CDR3 size: 16 residues. J lost 4 bases, V lost 1 base, and 4 bases had no gene match. The germline V gene has CDR1 MGHRA and CDR2 YSYEKL.

The CDR3 DNA is TGTGCCTGGAGTGGGCAGCCTTATGGCTACACCTTC. Translation gives CAWSGQPYGYTF. The J gene is TRBJ1-2, the V gene TRBV30; no clear D gene. With 1 base removed from V and 5 bases from J, the gap between germline ends came to 8 bases. From germline, CDR1 is GTSNPN and CDR2 SVGIG (reference sequence). CDR3 length equals 12 residues.

The DNA of the CDR3 is TGTGCCAGCAGCGAACGGACAGGGAGTATCGGGGAGCTGTTTTTT. It is translated as CASSERTGSIGELFF. The chain couples TRBV5-4 to TRBJ2-2; 8 nucleotides align to TRBD1. The trim removed 4 bases at V and 7 bases at J, leaving 9 bases unmatched. Germline V gene lookup returns CDR1 SGHNT and CDR2 YYREEE (reference sequence). The CDR3 extends over 15 amino acids.

The chain carries TRBV7-2 and TRBJ1-1, with D perhaps TRBD1 (5 bases). The CDR3 sequence is 12 residues long. Germline V gives CDR1 SGHTA, CDR2 FQGNSA. The ends were cut back, 1 base at V and 9 bases at J, with 9 bases in the middle. CDR3 DNA: TGTGCCAGCAGCTTAGAGAGGGGACAAGCTTTCTTT. It translates to CASSLERGQAFF.

The chain is built from TRBV5-1 and TRBJ1-1; D uncertain. The CDR3 runs 14 residues. Germline V gene data show CDR1 as SGHRS and CDR2 as YFSETQ. V dropped 5 bases and J dropped 0 bases, with 11 bases sitting between them. The DNA of the CDR3 is TGCGCCAGCAGGCGGACTGAGATGAACACTGAAGCTTTCTTT. Translating gives CASRRTEMNTEAFF.

This clone occurred once. The rearrangement links TRBV7-9 to TRBJ1-4; D not resolved. Germline assignment: CDR1 SEHNR and CDR2 FQNEAQ (reference sequence). Trimming stripped 0 bases from V and 5 bases from J, with 7 bases between. This CDR3 has 14 amino acids. CDR3 DNA sequence: TGTGCCAGCAGCTTAGCGCAGGCGAATGAAAAACTGTTTTTT. Encoded protein: CASSLAQANEKLFF. The full variable domain, rest sourced from reference TRBV7-9 and TRBJ1-4, is DTGVSQNPRHKITKRGQNVTFRCDPISEHNRLYWYRQTLGQGPEFLTYFQNEAQLEKSRLLSDRFSAERPKGSFSTLEIQRTEQGDSAMYLCASSLAQANEKLFFGSGTQLSVL.

The chain joins TRBV7-6 to TRBJ2-2; tentatively, D is TRBD1 (6 bases). Trimming pared 4 bases from V and 2 bases from J, leaving 20 bases between. The CDR3 consists of 18 residues. The germline V gene has CDR1 SGHVS and CDR2 FNYEAQ. The CDR3 region is CASSSRLGAGDNTGELFF. The CDR3 DNA reads TGTGCCAGCAGCTCCCGCCTTGGGGCAGGGGATAACACCGGGGAGCTGTTTTTT.

The chain links TRBV20-1 to TRBJ1-5; D perhaps matches TRBD1 (6 bases). Trimming pared 5 bases from V and 9 bases from J, leaving 11 bases between. CDR3 size: 11 residues. From germline, CDR1 is DFQATT and CDR2 SNEGSKA (reference sequence). The CDR3 nucleotides are TGCAGTGCTGCACAGGGAGGGCCCCAGCATTTT. The encoded protein is CSAAQGGPQHF.

In nucleotides, the CDR3 is TGTGCCAGCTCACTTTTAGGGACAGGCGAGGAGACCCAGTACTTC. This translates into CASSLLGTGEETQYF. The chain is built from TRBV18 and TRBJ2-5; TRBD1 matches 8 bases. CDR3 size: 15 residues. From germline, CDR1 is KGHSH and CDR2 LQKENI. V lost 4 bases to trimming and J lost 5 bases; unmatched junction nucleotides: 9.

The chain is built from TRBV19 and TRBJ1-6; possibly TRBD1 for D (6 bases). Germline CDR1 LNHDA, CDR2 SQIVND (reference sequence). V dropped 10 bases and J dropped 7 bases, with 20 bases sitting between them. CDR3 length: 15 amino acids. CDR3 residues: CATQRGGAGNSPLHF. The CDR3 DNA is TGTGCCACCCAACGAGGGGGTGCAGGGAATTCACCCCTCCACTTT.

J is TRBJ1-2 and V is TRBV9, with TRBD1 matching 7 bases. The germline V gene encodes CDR1 SGDLS and CDR2 YYNGEE. The CDR3 is 15 amino acids. V lost 0 bases to trimming and J lost 1 base; unmatched junction nucleotides: 3. The CDR3 coding sequence is TGTGCCAGCAGCGTAGGAGGACAGGTTAACTATGGCTACACCTTC. Its translation is CASSVGGQVNYGYTF.

The CDR3 region is CASSQEANEQYF. In DNA form, the CDR3 reads TGTGCCAGCAGCCAAGAAGCCAACGAGCAGTACTTC. The chain recombines TRBV3-1 (or the pseudogene TRBV3-2) with TRBJ2-7; D remains ambiguous. The germline gives CDR1 LGHDT, CDR2 YNNKEL (reference sequence). The CDR3 extends over 12 amino acids. Trimming cost V 0 bases and J 5 bases, with 5 bases left between them.

This clone was counted a single time. This chain links TRBV5-4 with TRBJ1-3; D unresolved. Germline CDR1 and CDR2: SGHNT and YYREEE (reference sequence). CDR3 size: 13 residues. V was trimmed by 0 bases and J by 8 bases, leaving 9 bases between them. CDR3 sequence reads: CASSLVGGHTIYF. CDR3 nucleotide sequence: TGTGCCAGCAGCTTGGTTGGTGGGCACACCATATATTTT.